One and the same sample provided the 19 T cell receptor beta chains below, sequenced in a study of blood T cells in healthy people across ages. For the second PCR, which ran for 7 to 11 cycles, a sample-barcoded 5' primer and a J-beta primer mix were used. TCRdb reprocessed the 5' RACE reads with MiXCR, giving one entry per CDR3 protein. The sample includes 650,000 to 1,000,000 distinct CDR3 sequences, about 42% of them seen just once. The specimen was blood. The receptors derive from a man at least 80 years old in good health.

For this clonotype: A much bigger clone sits one base away, suggesting this may be a read error. The chain recombines TRBV29-1 with TRBJ2-5, with 9 bases fitting TRBD1. V lost 3 bases to trimming and J lost 11 bases; unmatched junction nucleotides: 22. CDR3 size: 17 residues. CDR1 is SQVTM, CDR2 ANQGSEA, per germline. CDR3 coding DNA: TGCAGCGTTGAGTCCGGGACAGGGAAGAAAGGGTACAATGAGCAGTACTTC. Its translation: CSVESGTGKKGYNEQYF.

The gene calls are TRBV20-1 and TRBJ2-3; 10 bases align to TRBD1. This CDR3 is 16 amino acids long. Germline-derived CDR1 and CDR2 are DFQATT and SNEGSKA (reference sequence). Trimming removed 6 bases from V and 0 bases from J; junction bases left unmatched: 9. The CDR3: CSATKDRGYSTDTQYF. As DNA, the CDR3 is TGCAGTGCAACAAAGGACAGGGGGTATAGCACAGATACGCAGTATTTT.

In this sample, this clonotype turned up many times. The chain recombines TRBV11-3 with TRBJ2-7; D may be TRBD2 (6 bases). The CDR3 has 13 residues. The germline V gene encodes CDR1 SGHNT and CDR2 YENEEA. The ends were cut back, 4 bases at V and 7 bases at J, with 14 bases in the middle. CDR3 sequence (DNA): TGTGCCAGCAGCTCGGGGACTCCCTCTGAGCAGTACTTC. Translated, it gives CASSSGTPSEQYF. The entire variable domain, with the rest obtained from reference TRBV11-3 and TRBJ2-7, is as follows: EAGVVQSPRYKIIEKKQPVAFWCNPISGHNTLYWYLQNLGQGPELLIRYENEEAVDDSQLPKDRFSAERLKGVDSTLKIQPAELGDSAVYLCASSSGTPSEQYFGPGTRLTVT.

This clonotype was observed many times. V is TRBV9 and J is TRBJ2-7, with a weak D call TRBD2 (6 bases). From germline, CDR1 is SGDLS and CDR2 YYNGEE. The ends were cut back, 3 bases at V and 1 base at J, with 8 bases in the middle. The CDR3 runs 13 residues. CDR3 protein: CASSAGGSYEQYF. The CDR3 nucleotides are TGTGCCAGCAGCGCCGGGGGATCCTACGAGCAGTACTTC. The full variable domain, its missing parts supplied by reference TRBV9 and TRBJ2-7, is DSGVTQTPKHLITATGQRVTLRCSPRSGDLSVYWYQQSLDQGLQFLIQYYNGEERAKGNILERFSAQQFPDLHSELNLSSLELGDSALYFCASSAGGSYEQYFGPGTRLTVT.

At least ten counts were recorded for this clonotype. This may arise from a read error, as a much more abundant clone is one base away. The chain links TRBV7-6 to TRBJ1-5; D gene unclear. In germline, CDR1 is SGHVS, CDR2 FNYEAQ. CDR3 length: 13 amino acids. Trimming left V 4 bases short and J 4 bases short, with 8 bases between. The CDR3: CASSCAKNQPQHF. The CDR3 nucleotides are TGTGCCAGCAGCTGTGCGAAAAATCAGCCCCAGCATTTT.

The V call is TRBV29-1, the J call TRBJ2-7; D is undetermined. CDR1 and CDR2 from the germline V gene are SQVTM and ANQGSEA. Between the trimmed V and J ends, which lost 0 bases and 1 base, there was a span of 7 bases. CDR3 length: 13 amino acids. The DNA for the CDR3 is TGCAGCGTTGAAGATCGGCGGTCCTACGAGCAGTACTTC. It encodes CSVEDRRSYEQYF.

The J gene is TRBJ1-6, the V gene TRBV7-9; D is unclear. The germline gives CDR1 SEHNR, CDR2 FQNEAQ (reference sequence). The CDR3 runs to 12 residues. V lost 1 base, J lost 8 bases, and 3 bases lay in between. The CDR3 loop is CASSLVDSPLHF. Here the CDR3 DNA reads TGTGCCAGCAGCTTAGTGGATTCACCCCTCCACTTT.

This clonotype was counted only a few times. V usage is TRBV20-1 and J usage is TRBJ2-1; no clear D. The CDR3 contains 16 residues. V was cut by 0 bases and J by 4 bases, with 16 bases left in between. Germline loops: CDR1 DFQATT, CDR2 SNEGSKA (reference sequence). CDR3 protein: CSARDTLAGPYNEQFF. In DNA, the CDR3 is TGCAGTGCTAGAGACACCTTAGCAGGCCCTTACAATGAGCAGTTCTTC.

V gene TRBV9 combines with J gene TRBJ2-7; no reliable D call. Germline V gene lookup returns CDR1 SGDLS and CDR2 YYNGEE. With 2 bases removed from V and 1 base from J, the gap between germline ends came to 10 bases. The CDR3 has 14 residues. The chain's CDR3 is CASSVYPESYEQYF. The DNA for the CDR3 is TGTGCCAGCAGCGTTTACCCAGAATCCTACGAGCAGTACTTC.

The chain links TRBV28 to TRBJ2-3; 15 nucleotides agree with TRBD2. Losses at the gene ends were 6 bases for V and 5 bases for J; bases not matched to a gene: 12. Germline V gene lookup returns CDR1 MDHEN and CDR2 SYDVKM. This CDR3 comprises 18 residues. CDR3 nucleotides: TGTGCCAGCAGCCCAGGACTAGCGGGAGGGGGACGTAGAGATACGCAGTATTTT. It is translated as CASSPGLAGGGRRDTQYF.

The chain links TRBV6-1 to TRBJ2-3, with a possible D match to TRBD2 (5 bases). In germline, CDR1 is MNHNS, CDR2 SASEGT. V lost 7 bases and J 4 bases, leaving 12 bases between the germline ends. This CDR3 spans 13 amino acids. The CDR3 DNA sequence: TGTGCCAGCACCCCGAGACTATCAGATACGCAGTATTTT. This gives the protein CASTPRLSDTQYF.

This sequence joins TRBV5-1 and TRBJ2-3; 8 nucleotides line up with TRBD2. The CDR3 contains 19 residues. CDR1 SGHRS and CDR2 YFSETQ come from the germline V gene. J gave up 1 base and V 4 bases, and 17 bases lay outside the gene matches. CDR3 sequence: CASSNRLAPIKYGTDTQYF. CDR3 in DNA: TGCGCCAGCAGCAACCGACTAGCGCCAATAAAGTACGGCACAGATACGCAGTATTTT.

This clonotype has a single count. The chain joins TRBV20-1 to TRBJ2-3; 12 bases line up with TRBD2. The CDR3 is 16 amino acids. Trimming removed 6 bases from V and 2 bases from J; junction bases left unmatched: 9. Germline V lookup: CDR1 DFQATT, CDR2 SNEGSKA (reference sequence). The CDR3 spells CSALRLAGVNTDTQYF. The CDR3 DNA sequence: TGCAGTGCCCTGCGACTAGCGGGGGTTAACACAGATACGCAGTATTTT.

The chain recombines TRBV18 with TRBJ2-7; TRBD1 is a possible D gene (6 bases). The CDR3 covers 15 residues. Per the germline V gene, CDR1 is KGHSH and CDR2 is LQKENI. V lost 1 base and J 0 bases, leaving 10 bases between the germline ends. The CDR3 spells CASSPRQVSSYEQYF. The CDR3, as DNA: TGTGCCAGCTCACCACGACAGGTCAGCTCCTACGAGCAGTACTTC. The full variable domain, with the rest looked up from reference TRBV18 and TRBJ2-7, is NAGVMQNPRHLVRRRGQEARLRCSPMKGHSHVYWYRQLPEEGLKFMVYLQKENIIDESGMPKERFSAEFPKEGPSILRIQQVVRGDSAAYFCASSPRQVSSYEQYFGPGTRLTVT.

V and J are TRBV29-1 and TRBJ1-5; 7 bases are shared with TRBD1. Germline CDR1 reads SQVTM; CDR2 reads ANQGSEA. J lost 3 bases, V lost 6 bases, and 2 bases had no gene match. The length of the CDR3 is 12 residues. The DNA of the CDR3 is TGCAGCGTCGGACAGGACAATCAGCCCCAGCATTTT. This codes for CSVGQDNQPQHF.

The chain is built from TRBV28 and TRBJ2-7; a possible D gene is TRBD1 (5 bases). The germline gives CDR1 MDHEN, CDR2 SYDVKM. Trimming removed 1 base from V and 12 bases from J, with 19 bases in between. CDR3 length: 14 residues. This CDR3 is CASSLSRRAWGRYF. CDR3 DNA: TGTGCCAGCAGTTTATCGCGACGGGCTTGGGGCAGGTACTTC.

This clonotype was seen a handful of times. The V gene is TRBV10-2, the J gene TRBJ2-2, with 7 bases fitting TRBD2. The J segment lost 3 bases and the V segment lost 8 bases, leaving 6 bases of the junction unmatched. The germline V gene has CDR1 WSHSY and CDR2 SAAADI. The CDR3 runs 14 residues. This CDR3 is CASSTSRDTGELFF. The CDR3, as DNA: TGCGCCAGCTCGACTAGCAGAGACACCGGGGAGCTGTTTTTT.

This clonotype was observed a few times. The chain employs TRBV7-3 and TRBJ2-1; D unresolved. Germline CDR1 and CDR2: SGHTA and FQGTGA. Between the trimmed V and J ends, which lost 5 bases and 5 bases, there was a span of 16 bases. The CDR3 sequence is 15 residues long. The DNA of the CDR3 is TGTGCCAGCAGCCCACGATCGGGCACTAACAATGAGCAGTTCTTC. Amino acid sequence: CASSPRSGTNNEQFF.

The CDR3 nucleotides read TGTGCCACCTACGGACAGGGGCACGGAGAGCAGTTCTTC. Its translation is CATYGQGHGEQFF. This rearrangement joins TRBV10-3 to TRBJ2-1, with TRBD1 matching over 9 bases. There are 13 residues in the CDR3. V was pared by 10 bases and J by 10 bases, with 11 bases of the junction left unmatched. The germline CDR1 and CDR2 sequences are ENHRY and SYGVKD.